The rows below give T cell receptor beta chains drawn from one sample of a study of preoperative IRX-2 immunotherapy in early breast cancer. The protocol was immunoSEQ multiplex PCR, while the TCRdb copy is restricted to in-frame clones and leaves out a portion. Here the sample spans approximately 96,000 clones, about nine tenths being singletons. The material was tumor tissue, obtained after IRX-2 immunotherapy. All receptors derive from a human donor with breast cancer. The CDR3 runs from the conserved cysteine through the conserved F or W. Each record gives: J gene, V gene, clone size, D gene, CDR3 protein, CDR3 DNA. The D gene is left open where the match is weak. Not every row has a clone size; where given, it reads once, few, many or a size class.

J gene: TRBJ1-4; V gene: TRBV30; clone size: NA; D gene: NA; CDR3 protein: CAWSVVWPLGEKLFF; CDR3 DNA: TGTGCCTGGAGTGTAGTCTGGCCGCTTGGTGAAAAACTGTTTTTT
J gene: TRBJ1-3; V gene: TRBV30; clone size: NA; D gene: NA; CDR3 protein: CACRGMVGNTIYF; CDR3 DNA: TGTGCCTGCCGGGGCATGGTCGGAAACACCATATATTTT
J gene: TRBJ2-3; V gene: TRBV15; clone size: NA; D gene: TRBD2; CDR3 protein: CATSRGQRDTDTQYF; CDR3 DNA: TGTGCCACCAGCAGGGGGCAGCGGGACACAGATACGCAGTATTTT
J gene: TRBJ2-4; V gene: TRBV7-1; clone size: NA; D gene: NA; CDR3 protein: CASSSGGVAKNIQYF; CDR3 DNA: TGTGCCAGCAGCAGCGGCGGGGTGGCCAAAAACATTCAGTACTTC
J gene: TRBJ1-1; V gene: TRBV16; clone size: few; D gene: TRBD1; CDR3 protein: CASSLGQANTEAFF; CDR3 DNA: TGTGCCAGCAGCCTTGGACAGGCGAACACTGAAGCTTTCTTT
J gene: TRBJ2-7; V gene: TRBV5-1; clone size: NA; D gene: NA; CDR3 protein: CASSSLQTLRKQYF; CDR3 DNA: TGCGCCAGCAGCTCCTTACAGACTTTACGAAAGCAGTACTTC
J gene: TRBJ2-3; V gene: TRBV18; clone size: NA; D gene: NA; CDR3 protein: CASSPTGDTQYF; CDR3 DNA: TGTGCCAGCTCACCCACAGGAGATACGCAGTATTTT
J gene: TRBJ2-5; V gene: TRBV28; clone size: NA; D gene: TRBD2; CDR3 protein: CASSPRLAGGQEETQYF; CDR3 DNA: TGTGCCAGCAGTCCCCGACTAGCGGGGGGCCAGGAAGAGACCCAGTACTTC
J gene: TRBJ2-7; V gene: TRBV19; clone size: NA; D gene: TRBD1; CDR3 protein: CASSVDRASEQYF; CDR3 DNA: TGTGCCAGTAGTGTTGACAGGGCATCCGAGCAGTACTTC
J gene: TRBJ2-3; V gene: TRBV29-1; clone size: NA; D gene: TRBD2; CDR3 protein: CSAGGSGSDSDTQYF; CDR3 DNA: TGCAGCGCCGGGGGTAGCGGGAGTGATTCCGATACGCAGTATTTT
J gene: TRBJ2-5; V gene: TRBV14; clone size: NA; D gene: NA; CDR3 protein: CASSPGFVKTQYF; CDR3 DNA: TGTGCCAGCAGCCCCGGGTTCGTGAAGACCCAGTACTTC
J gene: TRBJ1-3; V gene: TRBV28; clone size: once; D gene: NA; CDR3 protein: CASSDRAGGNTIYF; CDR3 DNA: TGTGCCAGCAGTGATCGGGCAGGTGGAAACACCATATATTTT
J gene: TRBJ2-3; V gene: TRBV10-2; clone size: NA; D gene: NA; CDR3 protein: CASSGGVRDTQYF; CDR3 DNA: TGCGCCAGCAGTGGCGGGGTGAGAGATACGCAGTATTTT
J gene: TRBJ2-5; V gene: TRBV29-1; clone size: NA; D gene: NA; CDR3 protein: CSVEDPGAATPQTQYF; CDR3 DNA: TGCAGCGTTGAAGATCCCGGAGCGGCCACCCCTCAAACCCAGTACTTC
J gene: TRBJ1-1; V gene: TRBV5-1; clone size: NA; D gene: NA; CDR3 protein: CASSLTSGRGGTEAFF; CDR3 DNA: TGCGCCAGCAGCTTGACGTCGGGGAGAGGAGGTACTGAAGCTTTCTTT
J gene: TRBJ1-2; V gene: TRBV7-5; clone size: few; D gene: NA; CDR3 protein: CASSSGATAHGYTF; CDR3 DNA: TGTGCCAGCAGTTCCGGGGCTACGGCCCATGGCTACACCTTC
J gene: TRBJ2-1; V gene: TRBV29-1; clone size: NA; D gene: NA; CDR3 protein: CSVPTRGGAAYNEQFF; CDR3 DNA: TGCAGCGTTCCTACTCGTGGGGGGGCGGCCTACAATGAGCAGTTCTTC
J gene: TRBJ2-7; V gene: TRBV28; clone size: once; D gene: NA; CDR3 protein: CASSPSLYEQYF; CDR3 DNA: TGTGCCAGCAGCCCTTCCCTTTACGAGCAGTACTTC
J gene: TRBJ1-4; V gene: TRBV18; clone size: NA; D gene: NA; CDR3 protein: CASSPPSQGLNEKLFF; CDR3 DNA: TGTGCCAGCTCACCACCTTCACAGGGCTTAAATGAAAAACTGTTTTTT
J gene: TRBJ2-1; V gene: TRBV30; clone size: NA; D gene: NA; CDR3 protein: CAWSYSLYNEQFF; CDR3 DNA: TGTGCCTGGAGTTACAGCCTGTACAATGAGCAGTTCTTC
J gene: TRBJ2-1; V gene: TRBV5-1; clone size: NA; D gene: TRBD2; CDR3 protein: CASSLEASGTNEQFF; CDR3 DNA: TGCGCCAGCAGCTTGGAGGCTAGCGGGACCAATGAGCAGTTCTTC
J gene: TRBJ1-6; V gene: TRBV11-3; clone size: NA; D gene: NA; CDR3 protein: CASSLIGRNSPLHF; CDR3 DNA: TGTGCCAGCAGCTTAATCGGCAGGAATTCACCCCTCCACTTT
J gene: TRBJ1-5; V gene: TRBV19; clone size: NA; D gene: NA; CDR3 protein: CASRGRTVSNQPQHF; CDR3 DNA: TGTGCCAGCCGGGGGAGGACAGTCAGCAATCAGCCCCAGCATTTT
J gene: TRBJ2-3; V gene: TRBV14; clone size: NA; D gene: NA; CDR3 protein: CASSQDSFAAGSTDTQYF; CDR3 DNA: TGTGCCAGCAGCCAAGATAGTTTTGCGGCAGGGTCGACAGATACGCAGTATTTT
J gene: TRBJ2-3; V gene: TRBV6-8; clone size: NA; D gene: TRBD2; CDR3 protein: CASSYEGLAGTYSTDTQYF; CDR3 DNA: TGTGCCAGCAGTTACGAGGGACTAGCGGGTACCTATAGCACAGATACGCAGTATTTT
J gene: TRBJ1-4; V gene: TRBV14; clone size: NA; D gene: TRBD1; CDR3 protein: CASSLTGETNEKLFF; CDR3 DNA: TGTGCCAGCAGCCTCACAGGGGAGACTAATGAAAAACTGTTTTTT
J gene: TRBJ1-4; V gene: TRBV28; clone size: NA; D gene: NA; CDR3 protein: CASSFSGLGEKLFF; CDR3 DNA: TGTGCCAGCAGTTTCTCAGGTTTAGGGGAAAAACTGTTTTTT
J gene: TRBJ1-6; V gene: TRBV6-8; clone size: NA; D gene: NA; CDR3 protein: CASSYDSSNSPLHF; CDR3 DNA: TGTGCCAGCAGTTATGACAGCTCAAATTCACCCCTCCACTTT
J gene: TRBJ1-1; V gene: TRBV5-1; clone size: NA; D gene: TRBD1; CDR3 protein: CASSLAMTGGANTEAFF; CDR3 DNA: TGCGCCAGCAGCTTGGCAATGACAGGGGGGGCGAACACTGAAGCTTTCTTT
J gene: TRBJ1-4; V gene: TRBV11-3; clone size: once; D gene: TRBD1; CDR3 protein: CASSPGQGWEKLFF; CDR3 DNA: TGTGCCAGCAGCCCCGGACAGGGGTGGGAAAAACTGTTTTTT
J gene: TRBJ1-2; V gene: TRBV11-3; clone size: few; D gene: NA; CDR3 protein: CASSLPGSNYGYTF; CDR3 DNA: TGTGCCAGCAGCTTACCGGGGTCTAACTATGGCTACACCTTC
J gene: TRBJ2-1; V gene: TRBV6-7; clone size: NA; D gene: NA; CDR3 protein: CASSYLSSYNEQFF; CDR3 DNA: TGTGCCAGCAGTTACCTCAGCTCCTACAATGAGCAGTTCTTC
J gene: TRBJ2-7; V gene: TRBV7-1; clone size: NA; D gene: NA; CDR3 protein: CASSSGAPYEQYF; CDR3 DNA: TGTGCCAGCAGCTCCGGGGCACCCTACGAGCAGTACTTC
J gene: TRBJ1-4; V gene: TRBV18; clone size: NA; D gene: NA; CDR3 protein: CASSPMAGDEKLFF; CDR3 DNA: TGTGCCAGCTCACCAATGGCAGGGGATGAAAAACTGTTTTTT
J gene: TRBJ2-1; V gene: TRBV5-1; clone size: NA; D gene: TRBD1; CDR3 protein: CASSLLGTDTSFIF; CDR3 DNA: TGCGCCAGCAGCTTGTTGGGGACAGACACCTCCTTCATCTTC
J gene: TRBJ2-2; V gene: TRBV18; clone size: NA; D gene: TRBD2; CDR3 protein: CASSPQRLAANTGELFF; CDR3 DNA: TGTGCCAGCTCACCTCAGCGACTAGCGGCGAACACCGGGGAGCTGTTTTTT
J gene: TRBJ2-1; V gene: TRBV4-1; clone size: NA; D gene: TRBD2; CDR3 protein: CASSQTFSGGAGDEQFF; CDR3 DNA: TGCGCCAGCAGCCAAACCTTTAGCGGGGGGGCCGGCGATGAGCAGTTCTTC
J gene: TRBJ1-4; V gene: TRBV18; clone size: NA; D gene: NA; CDR3 protein: CASSPSMGHQSEKLFF; CDR3 DNA: TGTGCCAGCTCACCATCAATGGGACACCAGAGTGAAAAACTGTTTTTT
J gene: TRBJ1-5; V gene: TRBV28; clone size: once; D gene: TRBD1; CDR3 protein: CASSWGQGGMQPQHF; CDR3 DNA: TGTGCCAGCAGTTGGGGACAGGGCGGTATGCAGCCCCAGCATTTT
J gene: TRBJ2-1; V gene: TRBV18; clone size: NA; D gene: TRBD2; CDR3 protein: CASSPGRGAYNEQFF; CDR3 DNA: TGTGCCAGCTCACCGGGCCGGGGGGCCTACAATGAGCAGTTCTTC
J gene: TRBJ2-3; V gene: TRBV6-8; clone size: NA; D gene: NA; CDR3 protein: CASSLSSPTDTQYF; CDR3 DNA: TGTGCCAGCAGTTTATCGAGCCCCACAGATACGCAGTATTTT
J gene: TRBJ1-2; V gene: TRBV18; clone size: NA; D gene: NA; CDR3 protein: CASSPNNDYGYTF; CDR3 DNA: TGTGCCAGCTCACCAAACAATGACTATGGCTACACCTTC